This T cell receptor (beta chain) was observed in a study of blood T cells in healthy people across ages. The second PCR ran about 6 to 12 cycles with a sample-barcoded 5' primer and J-beta primers. TCRdb passed the 5' RACE reads through MiXCR, listing each CDR3 protein once. This sample yields over 1,200,000 distinct CDR3 sequences, of which roughly 59% are seen a single time; 6.5% to 8.5% belongs to the top ten. CDR1 and CDR2 (germline): DFQATT, SNEGSKA (reference sequence). The CDR3 spans 15 residues. The V and J ends lost 7 bases and 2 bases, in that order; junction bases with no gene match: 12. This receptor was taken from a man between 18 and 35 years old in good health. The sample comprised blood. The chain joins TRBV20-1 to TRBJ2-7, with 9 bases aligning to TRBD2. Here the CDR3 DNA reads TGCAGTGTTCTTAGCGGGAGAGGGTATACCTACGAGCAGTACTTC. Its protein is CSVLSGRGYTYEQYF.